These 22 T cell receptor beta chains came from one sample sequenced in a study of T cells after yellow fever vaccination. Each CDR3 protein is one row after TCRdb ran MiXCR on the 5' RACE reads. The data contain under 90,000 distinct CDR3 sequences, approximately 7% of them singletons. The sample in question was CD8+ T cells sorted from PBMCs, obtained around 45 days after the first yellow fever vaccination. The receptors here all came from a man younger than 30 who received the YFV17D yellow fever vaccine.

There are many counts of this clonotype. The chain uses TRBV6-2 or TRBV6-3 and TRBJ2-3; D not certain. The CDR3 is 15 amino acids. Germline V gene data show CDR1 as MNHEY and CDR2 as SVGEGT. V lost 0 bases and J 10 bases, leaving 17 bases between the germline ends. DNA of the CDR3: TGTGCCAGCAGTTACTCGATAGGGCTACGACGTGCGCAGTATTTT. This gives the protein CASSYSIGLRRAQYF.

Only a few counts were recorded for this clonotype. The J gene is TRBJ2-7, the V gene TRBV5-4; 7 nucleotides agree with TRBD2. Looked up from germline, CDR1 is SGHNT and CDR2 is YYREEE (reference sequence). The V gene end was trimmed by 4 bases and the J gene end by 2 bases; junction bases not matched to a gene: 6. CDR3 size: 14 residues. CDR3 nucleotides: TGTGCCAGCAGCCCGGAGCGGGGACCCTACGAGCAGTACGTC. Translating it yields CASSPERGPYEQYV.

The CDR3 protein is CASSLADSRNTDTQYF. The DNA of the CDR3 is TGTGCCAGCAGCTTAGCTGACAGCCGAAACACAGATACGCAGTATTTT. The chain uses TRBV7-2 and TRBJ2-3; D is perhaps TRBD1 (5 bases). V shed 0 bases and J shed 2 bases, with 12 bases lying between them. In germline, CDR1 is SGHTA, CDR2 FQGNSA. The CDR3 loop spans 16 amino acids.

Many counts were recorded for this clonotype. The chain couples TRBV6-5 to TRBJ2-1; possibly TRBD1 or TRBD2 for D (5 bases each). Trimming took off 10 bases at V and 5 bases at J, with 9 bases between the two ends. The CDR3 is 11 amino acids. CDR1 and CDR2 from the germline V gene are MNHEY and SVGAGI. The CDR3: CATGTHNEQFF. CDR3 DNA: TGTGCCACAGGGACCCACAATGAGCAGTTCTTC.

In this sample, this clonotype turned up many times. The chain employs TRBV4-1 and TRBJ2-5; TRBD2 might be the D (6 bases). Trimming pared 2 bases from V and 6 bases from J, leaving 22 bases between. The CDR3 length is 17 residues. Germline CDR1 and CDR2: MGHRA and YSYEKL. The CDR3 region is CASSQLTGEEERQTQYF. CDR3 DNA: TGCGCCAGCAGCCAACTGACTGGGGAGGAAGAAAGGCAGACCCAGTACTTC.

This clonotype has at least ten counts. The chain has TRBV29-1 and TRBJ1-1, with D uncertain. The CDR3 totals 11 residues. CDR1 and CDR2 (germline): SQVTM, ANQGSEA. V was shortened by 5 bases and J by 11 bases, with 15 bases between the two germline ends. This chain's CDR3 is CSVTFLQDAFF. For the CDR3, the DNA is TGCAGCGTTACCTTTCTCCAGGATGCTTTCTTT.

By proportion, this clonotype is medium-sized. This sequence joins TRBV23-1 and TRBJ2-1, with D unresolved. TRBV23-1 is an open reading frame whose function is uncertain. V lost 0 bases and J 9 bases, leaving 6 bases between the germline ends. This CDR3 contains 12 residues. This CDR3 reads CASSQSKGEQFF. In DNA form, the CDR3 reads TGCGCCAGCAGTCAATCGAAGGGTGAGCAGTTCTTC.

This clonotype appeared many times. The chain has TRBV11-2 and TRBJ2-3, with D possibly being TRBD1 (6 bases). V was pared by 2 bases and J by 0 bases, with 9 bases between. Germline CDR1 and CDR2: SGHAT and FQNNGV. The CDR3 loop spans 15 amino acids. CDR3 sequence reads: CASSLLGGSTDTQYF. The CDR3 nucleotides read TGTGCCAGCAGCTTACTAGGGGGTAGCACAGATACGCAGTATTTT.

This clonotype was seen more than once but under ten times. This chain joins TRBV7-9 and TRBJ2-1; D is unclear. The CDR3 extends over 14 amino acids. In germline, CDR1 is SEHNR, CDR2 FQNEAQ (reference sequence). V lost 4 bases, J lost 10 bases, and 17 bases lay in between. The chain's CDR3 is CASSSALAPGEQFF. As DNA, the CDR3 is TGTGCCAGCAGCTCAGCCCTGGCGCCCGGGGAGCAGTTCTTC.

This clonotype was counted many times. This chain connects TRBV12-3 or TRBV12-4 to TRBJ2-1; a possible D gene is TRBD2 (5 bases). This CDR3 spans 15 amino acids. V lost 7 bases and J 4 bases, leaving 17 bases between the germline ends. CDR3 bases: TGTGCCAGCAACAGCGGAACGGGCGAATACAATGAGCAGTTCTTC. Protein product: CASNSGTGEYNEQFF.

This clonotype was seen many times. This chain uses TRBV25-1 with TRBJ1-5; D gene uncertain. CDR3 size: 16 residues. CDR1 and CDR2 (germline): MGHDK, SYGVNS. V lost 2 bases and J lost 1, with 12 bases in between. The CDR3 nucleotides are TGTGCCAGCAGTGAAACGAACAGTTGGAGCAATCAGCCCCAGCATTTT. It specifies CASSETNSWSNQPQHF.

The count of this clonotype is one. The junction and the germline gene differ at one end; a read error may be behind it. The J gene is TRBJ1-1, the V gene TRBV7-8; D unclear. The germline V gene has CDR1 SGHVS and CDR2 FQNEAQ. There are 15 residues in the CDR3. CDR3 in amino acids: CASSARYLLNTQAFF. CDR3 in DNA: TGTGCCAGCAGCGCACGGTATTTGTTGAACACTCAAGCTTTCTTT.

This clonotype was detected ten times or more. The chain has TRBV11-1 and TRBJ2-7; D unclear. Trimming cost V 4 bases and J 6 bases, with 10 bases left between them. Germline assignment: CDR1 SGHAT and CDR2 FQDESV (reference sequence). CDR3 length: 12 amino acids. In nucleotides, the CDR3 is TGTGCCAGCAGCTCAAACTCGGTCGAGCAGTACGTC. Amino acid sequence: CASSSNSVEQYV.

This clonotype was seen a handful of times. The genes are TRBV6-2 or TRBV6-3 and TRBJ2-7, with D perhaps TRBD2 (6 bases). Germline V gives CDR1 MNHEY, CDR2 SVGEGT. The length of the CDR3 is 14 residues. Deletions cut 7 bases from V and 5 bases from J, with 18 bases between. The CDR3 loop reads CASTISPGLDEQYF. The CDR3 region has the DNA TGTGCCAGCACCATATCTCCGGGACTGGACGAGCAGTACTTC.

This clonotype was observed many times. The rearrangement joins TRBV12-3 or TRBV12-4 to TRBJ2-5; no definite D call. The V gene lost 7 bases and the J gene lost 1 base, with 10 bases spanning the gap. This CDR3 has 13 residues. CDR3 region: CASNRHRQETQYF. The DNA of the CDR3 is TGTGCCAGCAACAGACACCGCCAAGAGACCCAGTACTTC.

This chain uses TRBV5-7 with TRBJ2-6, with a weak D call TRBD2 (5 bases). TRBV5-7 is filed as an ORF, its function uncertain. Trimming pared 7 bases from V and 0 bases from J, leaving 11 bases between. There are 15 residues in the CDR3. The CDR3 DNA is TGTGCCAGCGGGAGTTGGGGCTCTGGGGCCAACGTCCTGACTTTC. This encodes CASGSWGSGANVLTF.

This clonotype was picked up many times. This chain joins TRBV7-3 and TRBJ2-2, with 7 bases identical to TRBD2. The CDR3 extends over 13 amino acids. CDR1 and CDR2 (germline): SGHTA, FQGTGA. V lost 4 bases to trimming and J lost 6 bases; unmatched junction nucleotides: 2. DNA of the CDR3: TGTGCCAGCAGCTCTGCGGGGGCCGGGGAGCTGTTTTTT. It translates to CASSSAGAGELFF.

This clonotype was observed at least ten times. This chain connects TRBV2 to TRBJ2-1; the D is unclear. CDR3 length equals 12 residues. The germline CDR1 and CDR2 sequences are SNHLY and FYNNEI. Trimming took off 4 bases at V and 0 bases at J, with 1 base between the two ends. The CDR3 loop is CASSASYNEQFF. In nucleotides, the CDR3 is TGTGCCAGCAGTGCCTCCTACAATGAGCAGTTCTTC. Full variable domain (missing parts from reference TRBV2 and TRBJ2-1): EPEVTQTPSHQVTQMGQEVILRCVPISNHLYFYWYRQILGQKVEFLVSFYNNEISEKSEIFDDQFSVERPDGSNFTLKIRSTKLEDSAMYFCASSASYNEQFFGPGTRLTVL.

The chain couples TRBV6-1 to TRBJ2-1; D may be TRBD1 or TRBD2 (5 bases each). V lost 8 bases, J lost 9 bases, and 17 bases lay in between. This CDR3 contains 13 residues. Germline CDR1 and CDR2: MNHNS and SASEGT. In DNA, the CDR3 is TGTGCCAGCTCCAGCAGTGGGGGTAGTGAGCAGTTCTTC. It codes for CASSSSGGSEQFF.

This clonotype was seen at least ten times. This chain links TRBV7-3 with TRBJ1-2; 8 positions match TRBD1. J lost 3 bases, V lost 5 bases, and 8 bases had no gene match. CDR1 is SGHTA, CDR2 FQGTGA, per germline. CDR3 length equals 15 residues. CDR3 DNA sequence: TGTGCCAGCAGCATAGGACAGGGTTGGGACTATGGCTACACCTTC. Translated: CASSIGQGWDYGYTF. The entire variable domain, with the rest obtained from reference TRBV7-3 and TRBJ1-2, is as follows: GAGVSQTPSNKVTEKGKYVELRCDPISGHTALYWYRQSLGQGPEFLIYFQGTGAADDSGLPNDRFFAVRPEGSVSTLKIQRTERGDSAVYLCASSIGQGWDYGYTFGSGTRLTVV.

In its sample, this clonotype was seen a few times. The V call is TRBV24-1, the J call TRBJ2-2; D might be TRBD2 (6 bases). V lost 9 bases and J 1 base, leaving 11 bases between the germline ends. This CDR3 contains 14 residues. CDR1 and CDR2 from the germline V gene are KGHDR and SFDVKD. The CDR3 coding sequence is TGTGCCACCTCGCGGGGCATGAACACCGGGGAGCTGTTTTTT. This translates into CATSRGMNTGELFF.

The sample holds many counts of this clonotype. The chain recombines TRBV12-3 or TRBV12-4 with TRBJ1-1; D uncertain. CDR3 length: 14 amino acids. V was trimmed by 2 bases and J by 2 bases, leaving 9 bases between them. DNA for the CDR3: TGTGCCAGCAGTTTATTGGGATACAACACTGAAGCTTTCTTT. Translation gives CASSLLGYNTEAFF.